The 22 T cell receptor beta chains below all came from one sample that was sequenced in a study of CD8 T cells in Susac syndrome. RNA totalling about 0.45 to 1 ug underwent reverse transcription with random hexamers. MiXCR, run by TCRdb on the immunoSEQ multiplex PCR reads, gives a single entry per CDR3 protein. The repertoire holds some 400,000 distinct CDR3 sequences, more than 70% seen once, with 0.12% in the top ten. Sequencing was done on a sample of CD8+ T cells from PBMCs. The source is a human donor with multiple sclerosis.

This sequence joins TRBV11-2 and TRBJ2-7; D is unresolved. CDR1 is SGHAT, CDR2 FQNNGV, per germline. This CDR3 is 12 amino acids long. Between the trimmed V and J ends, which lost 5 bases and 7 bases, there was a span of 12 bases. The CDR3 sequence: CASSPPAREQYF. The CDR3 DNA follows: TGTGCCAGCAGCCCTCCCGCACGGGAGCAGTACTTC.

V gene TRBV12-3 or TRBV12-4 combines with J gene TRBJ2-2; 7 bases are a match to TRBD1. The CDR3 extends over 13 amino acids. V lost 8 bases, J lost 5 bases, and 5 bases stayed unmatched. DNA for the CDR3: TGTGCCAGCGCCGAGGGGGCTACCGGGGAGCTGTTTTTT. Protein product: CASAEGATGELFF.

This clonotype was counted once. The chain recombines TRBV7-3 with TRBJ2-1; D remains unclear. The CDR3 length is 13 residues. From germline, CDR1 is SGHTA and CDR2 FQGTGA. The V and J ends lost 2 bases and 7 bases respectively, with 9 bases between them. CDR3 DNA: TGTGCCAGCAGCTTATGGTCTGGAAATGAGCAGTTCTTC. This gives the protein CASSLWSGNEQFF.

The genes are TRBV5-5 and TRBJ2-1, with TRBD2 matching 8 bases. The germline gives CDR1 SGHKS, CDR2 YYEKEE (reference sequence). The CDR3 spans 13 residues. V lost 1 base, J lost 10 bases, and 4 bases stayed unmatched. The CDR3 DNA is TGTGCCAGCAGCTTGCCCGGGGGGGTGGAGCAGTTCTTC. This gives the protein CASSLPGGVEQFF. The variable domain in full, completed from reference TRBV5-5 and TRBJ2-1, reads DAGVTQSPTHLIKTRGQQVTLRCSPISGHKSVSWYQQVLGQGPQFIFQYYEKEERGRGNFPDRFSARQFPNYSSELNVNALLLGDSALYLCASSLPGGVEQFFGPGTRLTVL.

The J gene is TRBJ1-2, the V gene TRBV30, with a possible D match to TRBD1 (5 bases). CDR3 length: 11 amino acids. Germline V CDR1 and CDR2: GTSNPN, SVGIG (reference sequence). The V gene lost 6 bases and the J gene lost 6 bases, with 11 bases spanning the gap. The CDR3 DNA follows: TGTGCCTGTTTCAGGGCGGATGGCTACACCTTC. This encodes CACFRADGYTF.

The chain couples TRBV4-1 to TRBJ1-4; maybe TRBD1 (5 bases). This CDR3 region has 13 residues. Trimming pared 1 base from V and 13 bases from J, leaving 13 bases between. Germline V gene lookup returns CDR1 MGHRA and CDR2 YSYEKL. The CDR3 here is CASSQGVGAVLFF. CDR3 sequence (DNA): TGCGCCAGCAGCCAAGGAGTTGGGGCAGTACTGTTTTTT.

The chain links TRBV6-1 to TRBJ2-3; TRBD2 aligns across 8 bases. The germline V gene encodes CDR1 MNHNS and CDR2 SASEGT. The CDR3 length is 15 residues. V trimming: 1 base; J trimming: 6 bases; junction bases outside the gene matches: 6. CDR3 nucleotide sequence: TGTGCCAGCAGTGAAGGCGGTAGCGGGGCCGATACGCAGTATTTT. Translating gives CASSEGGSGADTQYF.

The gene calls are TRBV4-1 and TRBJ1-1; 8 bases fit TRBD1. CDR1 MGHRA and CDR2 YSYEKL come from the germline V gene. This CDR3 comprises 15 residues. With V trimmed by 3 bases and J by 3 bases, 6 bases remained unmatched. Written as DNA, the CDR3 is TGCGCCAGCAGCCAGTGGACAGGGAAGGACACTGAAGCTTTCTTT. Protein sequence: CASSQWTGKDTEAFF.

The sample holds one count of this clonotype. The rearrangement joins TRBV5-1 to TRBJ2-5; 7 nucleotides agree with TRBD1. The V and J ends lost 4 bases and 3 bases, in that order; junction bases with no gene match: 3. This CDR3 has 13 residues. The germline gives CDR1 SGHRS, CDR2 YFSETQ. CDR3 DNA: TGCGCCAGCAGCGCCGACAGGGAAGAGACCCAGTACTTC. Protein sequence: CASSADREETQYF.

The genes are TRBV28 and TRBJ1-1; tentative D call: TRBD1 (5 bases). Germline V gene data show CDR1 as MDHEN and CDR2 as SYDVKM. This CDR3 is built from 15 residues. The V and J ends lost 3 bases and 2 bases respectively, with 13 bases between them. For the CDR3, the DNA is TGTGCCAGCAGTTTTTTCGACAGCACAAACACTGAAGCTTTCTTT. Protein sequence: CASSFFDSTNTEAFF.

J is TRBJ2-7 and V is TRBV3-1, with TRBD2 matching over 8 bases. CDR3 length: 17 residues. Germline CDR1 LGHDT, CDR2 YNNKEL (reference sequence). Unmatched junction bases numbered 19, after V lost 5 bases and J lost 7 bases. The CDR3 sequence is CASSFRVEGLASWEQYF. CDR3 coding DNA: TGTGCCAGCAGCTTCCGAGTGGAAGGACTAGCTTCATGGGAGCAGTACTTC.

This clonotype was recorded once. The chain combines TRBV12-3 or TRBV12-4 with TRBJ2-5, with D perhaps TRBD2 (6 bases). This CDR3 comprises 14 residues. Trimming stripped 3 bases from V and 5 bases from J, with 13 bases between. CDR3 sequence (DNA): TGTGCCAGCAGTTTCGGAGCGGGCGGTGAGACCCAGTACTTC. Its translation is CASSFGAGGETQYF.

The chain links TRBV3-1 to TRBJ2-2; TRBD1 agrees at 9 bases. The J segment lost 3 bases and the V segment lost 4 bases, leaving 6 bases of the junction unmatched. Germline loops: CDR1 LGHDT, CDR2 YNNKEL (reference sequence). The CDR3 is 16 amino acids. CDR3 sequence: CASSPPGQGYTGELFF. CDR3 bases: TGTGCCAGCAGCCCTCCGGGACAGGGTTACACCGGGGAGCTGTTTTTT.

This rearrangement joins TRBV7-9 to TRBJ1-1; D remains unclear. This CDR3 comprises 17 residues. V shed 2 bases and J shed 3 bases, with 19 bases lying between them. Germline V CDR1 and CDR2: SEHNR, FQNEAQ (reference sequence). CDR3 residues: CASSLYRGRVGDTEAFF. The CDR3 DNA follows: TGTGCCAGCAGCTTATATCGTGGGAGGGTTGGGGACACTGAAGCTTTCTTT.

J is TRBJ2-2 and V is TRBV12-3 or TRBV12-4; D call uncertain. The CDR3 runs to 15 residues. The V end was cut by 5 bases, the J end by 5 bases, with 15 bases between. The CDR3 DNA follows: TGTGCCAGCAGTACTCACGACCAGTGGACCGGGGAGCTGTTTTTT. Translation gives CASSTHDQWTGELFF.

This clonotype was picked up a small number of times. The rearrangement uses TRBV27 and TRBJ1-1; unclear D gene. The CDR3 totals 13 residues. Germline V gene sequence: CDR1 MNHEY, CDR2 SMNVEV (reference sequence). V lost 2 bases to trimming and J lost 0 bases, with 4 bases between them. CDR3 coding DNA: TGTGCCAGCAGTTTAGTAGTGAACACTGAAGCTTTCTTT. Protein sequence: CASSLVVNTEAFF.

This clonotype was observed a few times. The CDR3 bases are TGTGCCAGCAGCGCCGGACAGGGGAACTATGGCTACACCTTC. As protein: CASSAGQGNYGYTF. The chain is built from TRBV9 and TRBJ1-2, with 9 bases lining up with TRBD1. V trimming: 3 bases; J trimming: 2 bases; junction bases outside the gene matches: 2. Germline lookup yields CDR1 SGDLS and CDR2 YYNGEE. The CDR3 length is 14 residues. The whole variable domain, filled in from reference TRBV9 and TRBJ1-2, reads DSGVTQTPKHLITATGQRVTLRCSPRSGDLSVYWYQQSLDQGLQFLIQYYNGEERAKGNILERFSAQQFPDLHSELNLSSLELGDSALYFCASSAGQGNYGYTFGSGTRLTVV.

CDR3 nucleotide sequence: TGTGCCATCAGTGATCCGGGACAGGGCTACGAGCAGTACTTC. As protein: CAISDPGQGYEQYF. The V gene is TRBV10-3, the J gene TRBJ2-7; TRBD1 aligns across 9 bases. This CDR3 contains 14 residues. CDR1 and CDR2 from the germline V gene are ENHRY and SYGVKD. V lost 3 bases and J lost 3; bases outside the gene matches: 3.

The rearrangement links TRBV6-1 to TRBJ2-5; D ambiguous. CDR3 length equals 12 residues. V lost 6 bases to trimming and J lost 0 bases, with 5 bases between them. Germline V gene sequence: CDR1 MNHNS, CDR2 SASEGT. For the CDR3, the DNA is TGTGCCAGCAGGAGGTACCAAGAGACCCAGTACTTC. Its translation is CASRRYQETQYF.

This chain connects TRBV12-3 or TRBV12-4 to TRBJ1-1; no clear D. This CDR3 is 15 amino acids long. V dropped 5 bases and J dropped 1 base, with 14 bases sitting between them. CDR3 in amino acids: CASSPPGVPNTEAFF. In DNA, the CDR3 is TGTGCCAGCAGTCCCCCGGGAGTCCCGAACACTGAAGCTTTCTTT.

This clonotype was seen a handful of times. This rearrangement joins TRBV14 to TRBJ2-1; D perhaps matches TRBD1 (5 bases). Trimming shortened V by 2 bases and J by 7 bases, and 9 bases separated the two germline ends. The CDR3 is 13 amino acids. Per the germline V gene, CDR1 is SGHDN and CDR2 is FVKESK. The CDR3 nucleotides read TGTGCCAGCAGCCAAACAGGTGGAAATGAGCAGTTCTTC. This encodes CASSQTGGNEQFF.

V usage is TRBV6-1 and J usage is TRBJ2-7, with a tentative D call TRBD2 (5 bases). The V and J ends lost 6 bases and 2 bases respectively, with 23 bases between them. The V gene's germline CDR1 is MNHNS and CDR2 SASEGT. The CDR3 loop spans 17 amino acids. CDR3 sequence reads: CASSPASMSGYTYEQYF. In nucleotides, the CDR3 is TGTGCCAGCAGCCCAGCATCGATGAGCGGTTATACCTACGAGCAGTACTTC.